This TCR beta chain was recovered during a study of sequential checkpoint blockade in melanoma. As for the study in general: Randomization was 1:1 between first-line nivolumab→ipilimumab and ipilimumab→nivolumab.

Germline V CDR1 and CDR2: SGHNT, YENEEA. The J segment lost 10 bases and the V segment lost 3 bases, leaving 9 bases of the junction unmatched. The length of the CDR3 is 17 residues. The table came from immunoSEQ multiplex PCR; TCRdb's copy has only in-frame clones and leaves some out. The data show roughly 6,300 clones, approximately 26% seen once. Treatment defined: randomized to nivolumab then ipilimumab (arm A) or the reverse (arm B). The V and J genes are TRBV11-3 and TRBJ2-1; 16 nucleotides match TRBD2. The receptor was isolated from a human donor with melanoma. The sequencing here drew on tumor tissue (inferred from file names), taken from a patient given nivolumab and ipilimumab in sequence. CDR3 DNA sequence: TGTGCCAGCAGCTTGGCCCCGGGACTAGCGGGAGGGCCCGAGCAGTTCTTC. Translated: CASSLAPGLAGGPEQFF.